This T cell receptor beta chain appears in the sequencing data of a study of T cell responses to AZD1222 COVID-19 vaccine. Notes on the study in general: Only a handful of AZD1222 recipients, roughly 6 in all, had baseline seropositivity.

The CDR3 is 15 amino acids. The V end lost 0 bases, the J end lost 2 bases, and 10 bases lay between the germline ends. Germline V gives CDR1 LNHNV, CDR2 YYDKDF (reference sequence). The protocol was immunoSEQ multiplex PCR, while the TCRdb copy is restricted to in-frame clones and leaves out a portion. The table shows over 150,000 clones, with around 87% occurring only once. Comments on this clone: Antigen: not known.

The TCR was taken from an adult in good health. The chain carries TRBV15 and TRBJ1-2; a possible D gene is TRBD1 (6 bases). Source: peripheral blood, taken on day 0 of AZD1222 vaccination. The CDR3 loop is CATSRDLQGNYGYTF. Written as DNA, the CDR3 is TGTGCCACCAGCAGAGATTTACAGGGAAACTATGGCTACACCTTC.